The entry below describes one T cell receptor (beta chain). Seattle cases were enrolled at active infection and followed longitudinally. V dropped 5 bases and J dropped 7; count of bases not matched to a gene: 16. Germline V gene sequence: CDR1 MDHEN, CDR2 SYDVKM. This CDR3 spans 16 amino acids. This specimen belongs to a study of blood T cell repertoires in COVID-19. Repertoires were generated with immunoSEQ multiplex PCR, while TCRdb's copy carries only in-frame clones and drops some. This repertoire shows some 200,000 clones, around nine tenths found once; its top ten account for under 15%. Sequencing used peripheral blood. The receptor was derived from a woman in her seventies with COVID-19, enrolled during active disease. The rearrangement joins TRBV28 to TRBJ2-7; TRBD2 matches 8 bases. CDR3 protein: CASSPKAGRAGREQYF. The CDR3 DNA sequence: TGTGCCAGCAGTCCTAAGGCCGGGAGGGCCGGTCGGGAGCAGTACTTC.